The present TCR beta chain was sequenced within a study of immune characteristics of hereditary and idiopathic chronic pancreatitis. Describing the broader study: The study examined local immune cells and TCRbeta repertoires in the pancreas in hereditary and idiopathic chronic pancreatitis, using control pancreases from organ donors for comparison. TCRbeta sequencing covered a few control pancreases, under ten hereditary chronic pancreatitis pancreases and about six idiopathic chronic pancreatitis pancreases. The gDNA-based approach was chosen because it involved minimal in vitro experimental manipulation of pancreas-infiltrating T cells.

Patients undergoing total pancreatectomy with islet autotransplantation (TPIAT) were the source of the chronic pancreatitis pancreas tissue. No known history of diabetes was present in the included chronic pancreatitis patients. For TCRbeta sequencing, genomic DNA was pulled straight from bulk pancreas tissue, skipping any T cell sorting. Pancreas tissues were collected consecutively from patients and organ donors at two US centers. The method behind the library was the immunoSEQ multiplex PCR assay. The TCRbeta CDR3 region and neighboring sequences were amplified from pancreatic genomic DNA and then sequenced. Under the source paper's analysis protocol: Repertoire diversity was assessed as a mean normalized Shannon-Wiener index, together with productive clonality and counts of productive rearrangements. Control and chronic pancreatitis repertoire metrics were compared with the nonparametric Mann-Whitney U test. CDR3beta sequences with identical amino acid composition and length across subjects were defined as shared clonotypes. TCRdb re-hosts the immuneACCESS table, in-frame sequences only. Its copies lack some clones; in the studies checked, an unresolved V gene accounts for under half of them, and the cause for the rest is not known. Clone size and V and J calls were adopted from that table, with D and trimming inferred from the DNA. Recorded for this sample are a few thousand clones; roughly 68% of them occurred a single time. In total, the top ten clones hold approximately 7.4% of the sample.

General study outcomes and caveats: Significantly increased TCRbeta repertoire diversity and reduced clonality were observed in both chronic pancreatitis groups relative to controls. Among about a dozen chronic pancreatitis patients, higher numbers of productive TCR rearrangements went along with higher disease severity scores, showing a positive correlation. Because patient tissue could be obtained only at the time of TPIAT, differences in disease duration may have affected the immune findings. The study did not include chronic pancreatitis caused by alcohol use.

As regards this clone: Its antigen remains unidentified. The sample holds no much larger clone one base away, and base qualities are not on file.

Specimen: pancreas tissue with hereditary chronic pancreatitis. The source of this sequence is a human donor with chronic pancreatitis.

The base sequence is TGTGCCAGCAGTTATTCATGGACAGCCTACAATGAGCAGTTCTTC. This codes for CASSYSWTAYNEQFF. The chain couples TRBV6-5 to TRBJ2-1, and possibly TRBD1, on 6 matching bases. Deletion took 3 bases off V and 2 bases off J, with a span of 11 bases between the germline ends. Via the germline V gene, CDR1 is MNHEY and CDR2 SVGAGI. Spanning cysteine to phenylalanine, the CDR3 consists of 15 amino acids. CDR3 DNA is the only sequence kept; it has 45 bases, read in frame from the first base.